This entry concerns a single T cell receptor beta chain. Its antigen is undetermined. V shed 5 bases and J shed 3 bases, with 11 bases lying between them. The germline V gene encodes CDR1 SGHTA and CDR2 FQGNSA. This CDR3 has 13 residues. Assay: immunoSEQ multiplex PCR; the TCRdb copy retains only in-frame clones and omits some. The repertoire holds tens of thousands of clones, with about nine tenths as singletons. This specimen comes from a study of PD-1 blockade in classical Hodgkin lymphoma. Overall study: Patients were dosed intravenously with nivolumab at 3 mg/kg every 2 weeks. Study results and limitations: At C4D1, TCR diversity had climbed significantly for CD4+ cells, though not for CD8+ cells. After ASCT, patients who started nivolumab under 1 year later were excluded.

Time point described: cycle 4 day 1 (C4D1), after more than five weeks of nivolumab. All patients experienced relapse after autologous stem cell transplantation, and brentuximab vedotin exposure was variable. Patients' outcomes at their best amounted to complete response, partial response or progressive disease. The clonotype originates from a human donor with classical Hodgkin lymphoma. The sequencing here drew on peripheral blood mononuclear cells (PBMCs), taken before the fourth cycle of nivolumab. The J gene is TRBJ2-7, the V gene TRBV7-2; D not certain. The CDR3 nucleotides are TGTGCCAGCAGCCTTGGCCCGGACTACGAGCAGTACTTC. This codes for CASSLGPDYEQYF.